The rows below give T cell receptor beta chains drawn from one sample of a study of HIV-infected patients and healthy controls. MiXCR, run by TCRdb on the 5' RACE reads, gives a single entry per CDR3 protein. The sample carries roughly 70,000 distinct CDR3 sequences, roughly a sixth recorded once. Specimen: CD4+ T cells from blood. These receptors were collected from a human donor in good health. Each CDR3 is given with its conserved first and last residue. Each record gives: D gene, V gene, J gene, clone size, CDR3 protein, CDR3 DNA. D genes are given only for firm matches. The size entry is marked missing in some rows and otherwise reads once, few, many or a size class.

D gene: .; V gene: TRBV7-2; J gene: TRBJ2-5; clone size: .; CDR3 protein: CASSLSGPETQYF; CDR3 DNA: TGTGCCAGCAGCTTGTCAGGCCCCGAGACCCAGTACTTC
D gene: .; V gene: TRBV3-1; J gene: TRBJ1-2; clone size: many; CDR3 protein: CASSQFDAATNGYTF; CDR3 DNA: TGTGCCAGCAGCCAATTTGATGCCGCTACGAATGGCTACACCTTC
D gene: .; V gene: TRBV10-1; J gene: TRBJ2-7; clone size: few; CDR3 protein: CASSERETRKGPEQYF; CDR3 DNA: TGCGCCAGCAGTGAGCGAGAGACTAGGAAGGGCCCCGAGCAGTACTTC
D gene: TRBD1; V gene: TRBV4-3; J gene: TRBJ2-5; clone size: many; CDR3 protein: CASSQGLTGKGQTQYF; CDR3 DNA: TGCGCCAGCAGCCAAGGGCTGACAGGGAAAGGCCAGACCCAGTACTTC
D gene: .; V gene: TRBV14; J gene: TRBJ2-7; clone size: .; CDR3 protein: CASSVSGALPEQYF; CDR3 DNA: TGTGCCAGCAGCGTCAGCGGTGCCCTCCCCGAGCAGTACTTC
D gene: TRBD1; V gene: TRBV18; J gene: TRBJ1-1; clone size: few; CDR3 protein: CASSPSDRGNTEAFF; CDR3 DNA: TGTGCCAGCTCACCTTCCGACAGGGGGAACACTGAAGCTTTCTTT
D gene: TRBD1; V gene: TRBV18; J gene: TRBJ1-6; clone size: few; CDR3 protein: CASLQGGVYNSPLHF; CDR3 DNA: TGTGCCAGCCTACAGGGGGGGGTCTATAATTCACCCCTCCACTTT
D gene: .; V gene: TRBV7-2; J gene: TRBJ1-2; clone size: many; CDR3 protein: CASSRGPLVPYGYTF; CDR3 DNA: TGTGCCAGCAGCCGAGGGCCTTTAGTCCCCTATGGCTACACCTTC
D gene: TRBD1; V gene: TRBV4-2; J gene: TRBJ2-7; clone size: few; CDR3 protein: CASSPRQGDYEQYF; CDR3 DNA: TGTGCCAGCAGCCCCCGACAGGGGGACTACGAGCAGTACTTC
D gene: TRBD1; V gene: TRBV7-2; J gene: TRBJ2-2; clone size: .; CDR3 protein: CASSSGTVSTGELFF; CDR3 DNA: TGTGCCAGCAGCTCAGGGACAGTTAGCACCGGGGAGCTGTTTTTT
D gene: .; V gene: TRBV18; J gene: TRBJ2-7; clone size: .; CDR3 protein: CASSPGQQLYEQYF; CDR3 DNA: TGTGCCAGCTCGCCGGGACAACAGCTCTACGAGCAGTACTTC
D gene: .; V gene: TRBV6-6; J gene: TRBJ2-2; clone size: few; CDR3 protein: CASRAQDTGELFF; CDR3 DNA: TGTGCCAGCAGGGCACAAGACACCGGGGAGCTGTTTTTT
D gene: TRBD2; V gene: TRBV24-1; J gene: TRBJ2-3; clone size: few; CDR3 protein: CATSEKTSGRPSDTQYF; CDR3 DNA: TGTGCCACCAGTGAAAAAACTAGCGGGAGGCCCTCAGATACGCAGTATTTT
D gene: TRBD2; V gene: TRBV29-1; J gene: TRBJ2-1; clone size: many; CDR3 protein: CTFERGRNEQFF; CDR3 DNA: TGCACTTTCGAGCGGGGAAGGAATGAGCAGTTCTTC
D gene: .; V gene: TRBV5-1; J gene: TRBJ2-3; clone size: few; CDR3 protein: CASSPQTPVRGSTDTQYF; CDR3 DNA: TGCGCCAGCAGCCCTCAAACCCCAGTACGGGGAAGTACAGATACGCAGTATTTT
D gene: .; V gene: TRBV14; J gene: TRBJ2-6; clone size: .; CDR3 protein: CASSPEGVSGANVLTF; CDR3 DNA: TGTGCCAGCAGCCCCGAAGGCGTCTCTGGGGCCAACGTCCTGACTTTC
D gene: .; V gene: TRBV7-3; J gene: TRBJ2-3; clone size: many; CDR3 protein: CASSLRALPGRTDTQYF; CDR3 DNA: TGTGCCAGCAGCTTAAGGGCACTCCCAGGACGAACAGATACGCAGTATTTT
D gene: TRBD1; V gene: TRBV7-2; J gene: TRBJ2-1; clone size: few; CDR3 protein: CASRSRAGTGYPEQFF; CDR3 DNA: TGTGCCAGCAGATCTCGGGCCGGGACAGGCTATCCTGAGCAGTTCTTC
D gene: .; V gene: TRBV6-2/TRBV6-3; J gene: TRBJ2-5; clone size: .; CDR3 protein: CASRLWSSETQYF; CDR3 DNA: TGTGCCAGCAGACTATGGAGTTCGGAGACCCAGTACTTC